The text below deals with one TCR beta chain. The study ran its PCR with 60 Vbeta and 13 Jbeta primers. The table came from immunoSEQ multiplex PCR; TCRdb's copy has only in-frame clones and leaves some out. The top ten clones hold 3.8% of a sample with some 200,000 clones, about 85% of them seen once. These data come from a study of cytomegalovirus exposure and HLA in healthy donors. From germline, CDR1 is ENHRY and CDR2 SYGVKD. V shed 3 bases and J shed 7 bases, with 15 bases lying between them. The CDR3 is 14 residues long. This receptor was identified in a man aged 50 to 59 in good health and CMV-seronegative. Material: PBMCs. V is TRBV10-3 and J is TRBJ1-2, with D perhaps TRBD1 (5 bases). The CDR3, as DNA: TGTGCCATCAGTGACGTCAGGGTCGCTGCTGGCTACACCTTC. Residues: CAISDVRVAAGYTF.